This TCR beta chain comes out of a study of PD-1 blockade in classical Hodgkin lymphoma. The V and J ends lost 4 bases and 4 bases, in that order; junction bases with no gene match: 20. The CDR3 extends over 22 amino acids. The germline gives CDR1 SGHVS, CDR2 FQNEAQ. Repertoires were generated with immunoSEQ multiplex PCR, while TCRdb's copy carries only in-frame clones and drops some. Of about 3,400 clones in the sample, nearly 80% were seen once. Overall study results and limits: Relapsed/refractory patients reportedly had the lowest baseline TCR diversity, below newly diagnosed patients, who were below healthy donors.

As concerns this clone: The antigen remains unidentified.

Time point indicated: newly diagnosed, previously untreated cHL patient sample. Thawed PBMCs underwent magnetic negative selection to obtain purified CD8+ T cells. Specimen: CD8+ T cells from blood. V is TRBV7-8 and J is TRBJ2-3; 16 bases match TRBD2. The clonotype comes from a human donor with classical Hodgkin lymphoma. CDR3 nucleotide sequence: TGTGCCAGCAGCTCGCCCTGGGGGGGGACTAGCGGGAGGGCCAACGGGGCAGATACGCAGTATTTT. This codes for CASSSPWGGTSGRANGADTQYF.